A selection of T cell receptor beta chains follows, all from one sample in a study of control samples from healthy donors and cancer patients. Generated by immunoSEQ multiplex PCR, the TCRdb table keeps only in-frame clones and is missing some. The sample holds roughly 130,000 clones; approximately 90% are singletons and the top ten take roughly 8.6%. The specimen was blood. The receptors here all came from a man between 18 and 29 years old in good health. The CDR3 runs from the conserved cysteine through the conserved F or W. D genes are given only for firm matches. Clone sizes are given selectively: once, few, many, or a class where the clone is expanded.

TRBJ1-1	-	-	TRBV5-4	TGTGCCAGCAGCTTTACGTTGGGCAGAGAAGCTTTCTTT	CASSFTLGREAFF
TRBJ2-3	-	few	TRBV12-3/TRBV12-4	TGTGCCAGCAGTCTCATGGACACAGATACGCAGTATTTT	CASSLMDTDTQYF
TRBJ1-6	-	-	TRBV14	TGTGCCAGCAGCCAAGTTAATCCCAATTCACCCCTCCACTTT	CASSQVNPNSPLHF
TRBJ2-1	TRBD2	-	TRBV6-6	TGTGCCAGCAGAACTACTAGCGGGGGCAATGAGCAGTTCTTC	CASRTTSGGNEQFF
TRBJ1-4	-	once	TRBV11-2	TGTGCCAGCAGTTTAGCCCTCCCCCGAGGAGAAAAACTGTTTTTT	CASSLALPRGEKLFF
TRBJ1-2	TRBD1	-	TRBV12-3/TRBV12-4	TGTGCCAGCAGCTCCGAGGGGGCTGGCGGCTACACCTTC	CASSSEGAGGYTF
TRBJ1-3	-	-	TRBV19	TGTGCCAGTAGTATGGGACCGCTCGGCTCTGGAAACACCATATATTTT	CASSMGPLGSGNTIYF
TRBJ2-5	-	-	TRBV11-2	TGTGCCAGCAGCGGGGGGGCAGGGGTAGAGACCCAGTACTTC	CASSGGAGVETQYF
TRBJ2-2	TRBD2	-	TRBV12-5	TGTGCTAGTGGTTTGGTCCTAGCGGGGCCCGGGGAGCTGTTTTTT	CASGLVLAGPGELFF
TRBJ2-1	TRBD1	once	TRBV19	TGTGCCAGTACCAAATCGAGACAGGGGGCGGTCTACAATGAGCAGTTCTTC	CASTKSRQGAVYNEQFF
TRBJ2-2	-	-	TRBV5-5	TGTGCCAGCAGCTTGGCGGACCAAACCGGGGAGCTGTTTTTT	CASSLADQTGELFF
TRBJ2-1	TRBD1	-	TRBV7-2	TGTGCCACAGGGGGCAGGGTTTACAATGAGCAGTTCTTC	CATGGRVYNEQFF
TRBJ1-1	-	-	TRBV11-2	TGTGCCAGCAGCCCCTTAGGGGGAGGGTACACTGAAGCTTTCTTT	CASSPLGGGYTEAFF
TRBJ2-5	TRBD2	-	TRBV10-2	TGCGCCAGCAGGGGGACTAGTCTAGAAGAGACCCAGTACTTC	CASRGTSLEETQYF
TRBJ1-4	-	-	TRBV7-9	TGTGCCAGCAGCTTTGAAGGAGGTAATGAAAAACTGTTTTTT	CASSFEGGNEKLFF
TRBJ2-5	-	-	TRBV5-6	TGTGCCAGCAGCTGGGACTTACAAGAGACCCAGTACTTC	CASSWDLQETQYF
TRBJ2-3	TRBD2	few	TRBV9	TGTGCCAGCAGCGTAGGAAGCAGCGGGGGACAAAATACGCAGTATTTT	CASSVGSSGGQNTQYF
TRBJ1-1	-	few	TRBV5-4	TGTGCCAGCAGGAGGGTAGGAGGAACGAACACTGAAGCTTTCTTT	CASRRVGGTNTEAFF
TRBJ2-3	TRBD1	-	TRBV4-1	TGCGCCAGCAGCTTCGGACAGGGCCGAACAGATACGCAGTATTTT	CASSFGQGRTDTQYF
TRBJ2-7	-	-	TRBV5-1	TGCGCCAGCAGCTTGACGGTTTACGCCTACGAGCAGTACTTC	CASSLTVYAYEQYF
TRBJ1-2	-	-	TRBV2	TGTGCCAGCAGTGCTTCCTTGACCTCCATCCATGGCTACACCTTC	CASSASLTSIHGYTF
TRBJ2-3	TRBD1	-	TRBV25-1	TGTGCCAGCAGTGAATCGACAGGGGTGTCAGATACGCAGTATTTT	CASSESTGVSDTQYF
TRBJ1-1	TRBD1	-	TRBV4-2	TGTGCCAGCAGCCTAGGGATGGCCGGGACAGCGAACACTGAAGCTTTCTTT	CASSLGMAGTANTEAFF
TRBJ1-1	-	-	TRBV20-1	TGCAGTGCTAGAGTTAACACTGAAGCTTTCTTT	CSARVNTEAFF
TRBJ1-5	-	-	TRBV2	TGTGCCAGCAGTGAAGCGCGGCGTAGCAATCAGCCCCAGCATTTT	CASSEARRSNQPQHF
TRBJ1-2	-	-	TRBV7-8	TGTGCCAGCAGCCCAGGACAGATCTACACCTTC	CASSPGQIYTF
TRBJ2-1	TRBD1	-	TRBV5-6	TGTGCCAGCATCTTCGACAGGGGTGGAAATGAGCAGTTCTTC	CASIFDRGGNEQFF
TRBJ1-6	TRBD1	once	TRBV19	TGTGCCAGTAGTATGATCCAGGGGGCCGATTCACCCCTCCACTTT	CASSMIQGADSPLHF
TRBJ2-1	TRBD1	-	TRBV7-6	TGTGCCAGCAGCTTAGCCGGACAGGGGTGGTCTCAGCAGTTCTTC	CASSLAGQGWSQQFF
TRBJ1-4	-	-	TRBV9	TGTGCCAGCAGCGTAGAGGGTCTTAATGAAAAACTGTTTTTT	CASSVEGLNEKLFF
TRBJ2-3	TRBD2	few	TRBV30	TGTGCCCGTTCCCAACTAGCGGGAAGCACAGATACGCAGTATTTT	CARSQLAGSTDTQYF